This entry concerns a single TCR beta chain. Its antigen is not yet known. The sample holds no much larger clone one base away, and base qualities are not on file. This sample is drawn from a study of blood T cell repertoires in COVID-19 (dated by TCRdb to the early 2020s). Turning to the overall study: Collaborator samples came from the United States, Italy and Spain and covered acute and convalescent phases of COVID-19. The prospective study material was composed of cDNA or gDNA derived from T cells, B-cell-depleted T cells, or PBMCs. The dataset comprised deeply sampled blood TCRbeta repertoires from subjects exposed to, actively infected with, or recovered from COVID-19. The repertoires were made available in a free public database intended to serve as a resource for research on the immune response to SARS-CoV-2. Samples were obtained from the ongoing ImmuneRACE study (first 160 participants) and from 1,254 subjects provided by 6 global collaborators. Sample metadata almost always included a de-identified subject ID, COVID-19 status, age in years and sex. Where available, HLA class I and class II types were taken from metadata supplied by the sample provider and were not determined by assay-based typing. What the study reported, not specific to this receptor: The amount of clinical and demographic metadata varied by source and participant and was provided uncurated.

The collaborating institutions used their own protocols to collect whole blood in K2EDTA tubes. For TCRbeta analysis, collaborators shipped samples as frozen whole blood, isolated PBMCs, or DNA extracted from either of those sample types. The immunoSEQ Assay, a bias-controlled multiplex PCR, was used to amplify TCRbeta CDR3 regions from genomic DNA. In the source study's methods: The number of nucleated cells in each sample was estimated from the amplification of reference gene primers within the assay. To quantify the absolute abundance of each unique TCRbeta CDR3 rearrangement, sequence reads were collapsed and filtered. For each sample, productive Simpson clonality was calculated as the square root of Simpson's diversity index across productive rearrangements. What TCRdb holds here is the immuneACCESS table cut down to in-frame rearrangements. Part of the clones is not present; checked against another copy, under half of the missing clones reflect an unresolved V gene, and the others are unexplained. For V, J and clone size, that table is used; D and trimming come from the DNA. The sample contains under 300,000 clones, approximately 79% of them found a single time. Approximately 5% of the sample is held by the ten biggest clonotypes.

Cut back by 7 bases and 4 bases, the V and J ends lie 19 bases apart. Taken from cysteine to phenylalanine, the CDR3 has 15 residues. The kept DNA is CDR3 alone, 45 bases in frame from the first base. CDR1 MRHNA and CDR2 SNTAGT are derived from the germline V gene. Sequencing was carried out using peripheral blood. This chain is built from TRBV6-4 and TRBJ1-1; TRBD1 could be the D gene, as 5 bases match. The TCR sequence derives from a woman at least 80 years old with active or convalescent COVID-19. This receptor carries the CDR3 CASTEDGGSSTEAFF. Read as DNA, the sequence is TGTGCCAGCACCGAGGACGGGGGAAGCAGCACTGAAGCTTTCTTT.